The 5 T cell receptor beta chains listed next were all sequenced from one sample in a study of shared clonotypes between healthy human individuals. Profiling relied on immunoSEQ multiplex PCR, and the TCRdb table lists in-frame clones only, not all of them. Among roughly 500,000 clones listed, approximately 95% were seen once. The specimen sequenced was naive CD4+ T cells sorted from blood. Subset given: CD45RA+ positively selected. The source of these receptors is a woman aged 25-40 years in good health.

The genes are TRBV19 and TRBJ2-6; D remains ambiguous. CDR1 and CDR2 from the germline V gene are LNHDA and SQIVND (reference sequence). Trimming cost V 3 bases and J 0 bases, with 12 bases left between them. There are 17 residues in the CDR3. The CDR3, as DNA: TGTGCCAGTAGTATCCTGGACCTCGGCTCTGGGGCCAACGTCCTGACTTTC. Protein sequence: CASSILDLGSGANVLTF.

The chain uses TRBV5-1 and TRBJ1-5, with D possibly being TRBD1 (6 bases). V was shortened by 0 bases and J by 7 bases, with 14 bases between the two germline ends. Per germline, CDR1 SGHRS and CDR2 YFSETQ. This CDR3 contains 15 residues. In nucleotides, the CDR3 is TGCGCCAGCAGCTTGGATGGGGGCAGGGGACAGCCCCAGCATTTT. It encodes CASSLDGGRGQPQHF. The full variable domain, completed using reference TRBV5-1 and TRBJ1-5, is KAGVTQTPRYLIKTRGQQVTLSCSPISGHRSVSWYQQTPGQGLQFLFEYFSETQRNKGNFPGRFSGRQFSNSRSEMNVSTLELGDSALYLCASSLDGGRGQPQHFGDGTRLSIL.

CDR3: CASSETSTDTQYF. The DNA of the CDR3 is TGCGCCAGCAGTGAGACTAGCACAGATACGCAGTATTTT. The V and J genes are TRBV10-2 and TRBJ2-3; D call uncertain. Trimming shortened V by 2 bases and J by 0 bases, and 3 bases separated the two germline ends. The CDR3 contains 13 residues. Germline V gives CDR1 WSHSY, CDR2 SAAADI.

This clone was recorded only once. The rearrangement links TRBV2 to TRBJ1-1; 7 positions match TRBD1. There are 15 residues in the CDR3. The V gene end was trimmed by 2 bases and the J gene end by 1 base; junction bases not matched to a gene: 4. Germline V lookup: CDR1 SNHLY, CDR2 FYNNEI. The CDR3 DNA reads TGTGCCAGCAGTGAATTGGGACAGCCGAACACTGAAGCTTTCTTT. Translating it yields CASSELGQPNTEAFF.

The V gene is TRBV5-6, the J gene TRBJ1-2, with unresolved D. Germline CDR1 reads SGHDT; CDR2 reads YYEEEE. The CDR3 sequence is 13 residues long. With 4 bases removed from V and 6 bases from J, the gap between germline ends came to 13 bases. The chain's CDR3 is CASSQASRDGYTF. The CDR3 DNA follows: TGTGCCAGCAGCCAGGCGTCGAGGGATGGCTACACCTTC. The whole variable domain, remainder taken from reference TRBV5-6 and TRBJ1-2, is DAGVTQSPTHLIKTRGQQVTLRCSPKSGHDTVSWYQQALGQGPQFIFQYYEEEERQRGNFPDRFSGHQFPNYSSELNVNALLLGDSALYLCASSQASRDGYTFGSGTRLTVV.